This T cell receptor (beta chain) came from a study of T cells in Graves' hyperthyroidism and ophthalmopathy. It was RNA transcripts that yielded the amplified TCR beta CDR3 regions. HTBI primers were employed in a first-round RT-PCR of the TCR CDR3. TCRdb redid the calling of the multiplex PCR reads with MiXCR, one entry per CDR3 protein. The sample lists approximately 640,000 distinct CDR3 sequences; nearly 45% were seen once. This clonotype showed up just a few times. No antigen is known for it. Germline V gene data show CDR1 as SGHNT and CDR2 as YENEEA. V was clipped by 7 bases and J by 0 bases, with 15 bases between them. There are 15 residues in the CDR3. Findings and limits, study-wide: A model of 13 V-J pairs discriminated ophthalmopathy from stable hyperthyroidism. Expanded thyroid clonotypes (above 0.001) were mostly also found in blood. Median prediction lead before ophthalmopathy onset was about 6.7 months with the model.

This clonotype originated in an adult man with Graves' disease, either hyperthyroidism or ophthalmopathy (not recorded which). Sequencing input: peripheral blood or thyroid tissue (not recorded which). V usage is TRBV11-3 and J usage is TRBJ2-5; a weak D match, TRBD2 (5 bases). The CDR3 is CASTPNWENQETQYF. DNA of the CDR3: TGTGCCAGCACCCCAAATTGGGAGAACCAAGAGACCCAGTACTTC. The whole variable domain, filled in from reference TRBV11-3 and TRBJ2-5, reads EAGVVQSPRYKIIEKKQPVAFWCNPISGHNTLYWYLQNLGQGPELLIRYENEEAVDDSQLPKDRFSAERLKGVDSTLKIQPAELGDSAVYLCASTPNWENQETQYFGPGTRLLVL.